Each of the 11 T cell receptor beta chains below was sequenced from the same sample in a study of T cell clonality in common variable immunodeficiency. Study-level findings and limits: Reportedly, TCR beta sequences from common variable immunodeficiency showed fewer deletions and N-nucleotide insertions.

Their antigens are not known. Only in-frame clones appear in the TCRdb table, and some are missing; sequencing was by immunoSEQ multiplex PCR. Observed are over 30,000 clones, no singletons, with the top ten taking about 26%. The sample comprised peripheral blood mononuclear cells. All receptors come from a human donor with common variable immunodeficiency.

The CDR3 protein is CASSSNRDTNYGYTF. CDR3 bases read: TGTGCCAGCAGCTCAAATCGGGACACTAACTATGGC. The rearrangement links TRBV7-9 to TRBJ1-2; the D gene is possibly TRBD1 (6 bases). The sequence runs out 3 residues before the end of the CDR3; the remainder is reconstructed from the germline J gene. The CDR3 is made up of 15 amino acids. The V gene's germline CDR1 is SEHNR and CDR2 FQNEAQ (reference sequence). V lost 4 bases to trimming and J lost 0 bases, with 12 bases between them.

This clone was counted many times. The read gets to within 3 residues of the CDR3 end, and the germline J gene fills in the rest. This chain uses TRBV20-1 with TRBJ1-1; D call uncertain. The V gene's germline CDR1 is DFQATT and CDR2 SNEGSKA (reference sequence). This CDR3 is 12 amino acids long. Trimming removed 3 bases from V and 1 base from J, with 6 bases in between. The CDR3 protein is CSASPGNTEAFF. The sequenced CDR3 bases are TGCAGTGCTAGTCCGGGGAACACTGAA.

This clone was found a few times. CDR3 bases read: TGTGCCAGCTCACCAGAGGCAGGGGACGAGACC. Amino acid sequence: CASSPEAGDET. The CDR3 as a whole reads CASSPEAGDETQYF. This chain uses TRBV18 with TRBJ2-5; a possible D gene is TRBD1 (6 bases). The read terminates 3 residues before the CDR3 end, so the remaining end is supplied by the germline J gene. Trimming left V 2 bases short and J 5 bases short, with 12 bases between. Germline V gives CDR1 KGHSH, CDR2 LQKENI. CDR3 length: 14 amino acids.

With regard to this clone: Read coverage stops 3 residues before the CDR3 terminus; the germline J gene supplies the remainder. This chain connects TRBV23-1 to TRBJ1-5; D gene unclear. TRBV23-1 is an ORF, with its function uncertain. The CDR3 is made up of 21 amino acids. V lost 0 bases to trimming and J lost 0 bases, with 24 bases between them. The CDR3 is CASSQSLGRWNGVYSNQPQHF. The CDR3 DNA, read in part, is TGCGCCAGCAGTCAATCCCTAGGAAGGTGGAACGGTGTATATAGCAATCAGCCC.

This clone has a handful of counts. From the germline J gene comes the end of the CDR3, since the read stops 3 residues before it. The chain joins TRBV7-6 to TRBJ2-7, with a weak D call TRBD2 (5 bases). Germline-derived CDR1 and CDR2 are SGHVS and FNYEAQ. The CDR3 runs 15 residues. Trimming removed 5 bases at V and 0 bases at J, with 14 bases between. The CDR3 loop reads CASSPPGVGSYEQYF. The CDR3 bases that were read are TGTGCCAGCAGCCCCCCCGGGGTTGGCTCCTACGAG. Complete variable domain (other parts from reference TRBV7-6 and TRBJ2-7): GAGVSQSPRYKVTKRGQDVALRCDPISGHVSLYWYRQALGQGPEFLTYFNYEAQQDKSGLPNDRFSAERPEGSISTLTIQRTEQRDSAMYRCASSPPGVGSYEQYFGPGTRLTVT.

A note on this clone: The DNA ends 3 residues before the CDR3 does, and the rest of the CDR3 is filled in from the germline J gene. This rearrangement joins TRBV20-1 to TRBJ2-3, with 9 bases aligning to TRBD1. The junction had 1 base not matched to a gene; V was cut back by 2 bases and J by 1 base. This CDR3 spans 14 amino acids. Germline V gene lookup returns CDR1 DFQATT and CDR2 SNEGSKA (reference sequence). Here the CDR3 reads CSARRDRGTDTQYF. The CDR3 bases that were read are TGCAGTGCTAGAAGGGACAGGGGCACAGATACG.

In this sample, this clone turned up many times. The CDR3 end is not reached by the read, which stops 3 residues before it; the germline J gene fills it in. This chain joins TRBV11-3 and TRBJ1-5, with 7 bases that match TRBD1. The CDR3 covers 15 residues. The germline gives CDR1 SGHNT, CDR2 YENEEA. Trimming cost V 6 bases and J 1 base; bases outside gene matches: 6. The DNA read from the CDR3 is TGTGCCAGCAGATTTCGGGACAGAAGCAATCAGCCC. It is translated as CASRFRDRSNQP. In full, the CDR3 reads CASRFRDRSNQPQHF.

This clone showed up many times. The read ends 3 residues early relative to the CDR3; the germline J gene fills the gap. The V gene is TRBV30, the J gene TRBJ2-1; 9 bases agree with TRBD1. V was clipped by 5 bases and J by 6 bases; unmatched bases: 5. The CDR3 runs to 13 residues. Germline loops: CDR1 GTSNPN, CDR2 SVGIG (reference sequence). The DNA read from the CDR3 is TGTGCCTGGGGACCGGGACAGGGCAATGAG. Translating gives CAWGPGQGNE. The complete CDR3 reads CAWGPGQGNEQFF.

In the case of this clone: Read coverage stops 3 residues before the CDR3 terminus; the germline J gene supplies the remainder. This chain uses TRBV30 with TRBJ1-3; 7 bases fit TRBD1. CDR1 is GTSNPN, CDR2 SVGIG, per germline (reference sequence). The ends lost 4 bases at V and 3 bases at J; junction bases unmatched: 3. There are 13 residues in the CDR3. The DNA read from the CDR3 is TGTGCCTGGAACAGGGGCGTTGGAAACACC. This translates into CAWNRGVGNT. The full CDR3 protein reads CAWNRGVGNTIYF.

This clone occurred a few times. The read is 3 residues too short to cover the CDR3 end, so that end is filled in from the germline J gene. The V and J genes are TRBV5-1 and TRBJ2-7; 11 nucleotides match TRBD2. This CDR3 region has 16 residues. Germline CDR1 SGHRS, CDR2 YFSETQ. Trimming removed 2 bases from V and 1 base from J; junction bases left unmatched: 5. The CDR3 reads CASSFDTSGSSYEQYF. The sequenced CDR3 bases are TGCGCCAGCAGCTTCGATACTAGCGGGAGTTCCTACGAG.

Concerning this clone itself: At one boundary the junction diverges from the germline segment, which might be a read error. From the germline J gene comes the end of the CDR3, since the read stops 3 residues before it. The chain recombines TRBV7-9 with TRBJ1-1; D possibly corresponds to TRBD1 (5 bases). CDR3 length: 13 amino acids. Germline CDR1 is SEHNR and CDR2 is FQNEAQ (reference sequence). CDR3 bases read: TGTTCCAGCAGCCCCGGGGGGAGCACTGAA. This translates into CSSSPGGSTE. The complete CDR3 protein is CSSSPGGSTEAFF.